This T cell receptor beta chain emerged from a study of blood T cell repertoires in COVID-19. Study in general: The United States, Italy and Spain supplied acute and convalescent COVID-19 samples. T cells, B-cell-depleted T cells, or PBMCs supplied cDNA or gDNA.

V lost 3 bases and J lost 1, with 13 bases in between. This CDR3 comprises 16 residues. Germline values: CDR1 MNHNS, CDR2 SASEGT. Per the study methods: Cell counts per sample came from amplifying reference gene primers. Using immunoSEQ multiplex PCR, the repertoire was profiled, and TCRdb retains in-frame clones only, with some absent. The DNA gave D and trimming, while V, J and clone size come from that table. The sample has about 160,000 clones; roughly 90% are singletons. Sample: peripheral blood. The chain joins TRBV6-1 to TRBJ1-5; the D is unclear. The TCR originated in a man between 60 and 75 years old with active or convalescent COVID-19. CDR3 coding DNA: TGTGCCAGCAGTGAGGCGTCAGCGAAAAGCAATCAGCCCCAGCATTTT. Translation gives CASSEASAKSNQPQHF.